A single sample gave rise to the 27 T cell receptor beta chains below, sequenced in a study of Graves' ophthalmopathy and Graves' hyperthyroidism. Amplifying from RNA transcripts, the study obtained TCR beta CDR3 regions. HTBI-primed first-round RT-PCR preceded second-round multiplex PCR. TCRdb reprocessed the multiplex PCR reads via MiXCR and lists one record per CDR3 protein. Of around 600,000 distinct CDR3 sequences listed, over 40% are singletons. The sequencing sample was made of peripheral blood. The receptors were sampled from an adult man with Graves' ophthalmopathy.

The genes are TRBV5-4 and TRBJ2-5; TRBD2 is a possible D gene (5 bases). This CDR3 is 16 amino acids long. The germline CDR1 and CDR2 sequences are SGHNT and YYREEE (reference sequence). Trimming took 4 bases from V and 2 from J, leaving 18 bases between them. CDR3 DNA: TGTGCCAGCAGCAACGGACTGGCGGGTTCTCAAGAGACCCAGTACTTC. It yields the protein CASSNGLAGSQETQYF.

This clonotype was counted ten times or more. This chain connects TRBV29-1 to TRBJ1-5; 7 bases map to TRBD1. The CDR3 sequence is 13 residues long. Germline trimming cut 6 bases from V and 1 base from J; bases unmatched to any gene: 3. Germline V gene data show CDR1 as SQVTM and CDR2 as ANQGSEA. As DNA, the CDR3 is TGCAGCGTCCAACAGGGGAGCAATCAGCCCCAGCATTTT. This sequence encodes CSVQQGSNQPQHF. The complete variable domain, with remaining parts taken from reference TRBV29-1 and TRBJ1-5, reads SAVISQKPSRDICQRGTSLTIQCQVDSQVTMMFWYRQQPGQSLTLIATANQGSEATYESGFVIDKFPISRPNLTFSTLTVSNMSPEDSSIYLCSVQQGSNQPQHFGDGTRLSIL.

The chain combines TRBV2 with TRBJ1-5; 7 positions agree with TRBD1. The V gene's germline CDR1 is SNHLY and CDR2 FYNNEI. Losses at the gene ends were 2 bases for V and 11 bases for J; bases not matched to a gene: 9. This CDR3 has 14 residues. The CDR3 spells CASSERAGGSTQHF. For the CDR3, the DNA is TGTGCCAGCAGTGAAAGGGCAGGGGGAAGTACCCAGCATTTT.

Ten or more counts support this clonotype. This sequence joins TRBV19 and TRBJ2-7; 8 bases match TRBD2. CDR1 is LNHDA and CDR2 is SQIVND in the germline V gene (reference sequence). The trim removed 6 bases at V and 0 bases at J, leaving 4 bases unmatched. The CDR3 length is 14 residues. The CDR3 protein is CASSRGGPSYEQYF. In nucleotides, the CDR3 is TGTGCCAGTAGCCGCGGGGGGCCCTCCTACGAGCAGTACTTC.

The CDR3 DNA reads as TGTGCCAGCAGTTTACAGGGGGCGCCACCGGGTGAGACCCAGTACTTC. Its translation is CASSLQGAPPGETQYF. The chain is built from TRBV2 and TRBJ2-5; TRBD1 matches at 9 bases. The length of the CDR3 is 16 residues. The V and J ends lost 5 bases and 5 bases, in that order; junction bases with no gene match: 12. Looked up from germline, CDR1 is SNHLY and CDR2 is FYNNEI.

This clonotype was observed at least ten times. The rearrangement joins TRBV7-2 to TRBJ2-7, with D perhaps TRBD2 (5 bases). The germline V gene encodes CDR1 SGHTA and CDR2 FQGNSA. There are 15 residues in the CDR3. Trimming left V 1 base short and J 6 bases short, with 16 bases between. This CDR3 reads CASSLGGWRYGEQYF. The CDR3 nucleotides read TGTGCCAGCAGCTTAGGAGGGTGGCGGTATGGCGAGCAGTACTTC.

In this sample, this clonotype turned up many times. CDR3 bases: TGTGCCAGCAGTGAAGTGGCAGTTGGCAACTACGAGCAGTACTTC. Its translation: CASSEVAVGNYEQYF. V gene TRBV2 combines with J gene TRBJ2-7; no definite D call. Trimming stripped 1 base from V and 3 bases from J, with 13 bases between. This CDR3 has 15 residues. Germline V gene data show CDR1 as SNHLY and CDR2 as FYNNEI. The whole variable domain, filled in from reference TRBV2 and TRBJ2-7, reads EPEVTQTPSHQVTQMGQEVILRCVPISNHLYFYWYRQILGQKVEFLVSFYNNEISEKSEIFDDQFSVERPDGSNFTLKIRSTKLEDSAMYFCASSEVAVGNYEQYFGPGTRLTVT.

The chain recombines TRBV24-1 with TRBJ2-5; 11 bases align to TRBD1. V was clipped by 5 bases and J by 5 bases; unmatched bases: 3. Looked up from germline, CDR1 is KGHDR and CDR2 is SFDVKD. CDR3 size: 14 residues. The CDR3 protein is CATSGGQGVETQYF. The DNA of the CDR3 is TGTGCCACCAGTGGGGGACAGGGGGTCGAGACCCAGTACTTC.

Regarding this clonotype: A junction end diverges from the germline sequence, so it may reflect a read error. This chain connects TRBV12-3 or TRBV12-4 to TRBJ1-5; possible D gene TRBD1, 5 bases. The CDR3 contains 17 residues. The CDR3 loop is CASTSLGELSPNQPQRF. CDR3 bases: TGTGCCAGCACCTCTTTGGGGGAGCTCTCCCCCAATCAGCCCCAGCGTTTT.

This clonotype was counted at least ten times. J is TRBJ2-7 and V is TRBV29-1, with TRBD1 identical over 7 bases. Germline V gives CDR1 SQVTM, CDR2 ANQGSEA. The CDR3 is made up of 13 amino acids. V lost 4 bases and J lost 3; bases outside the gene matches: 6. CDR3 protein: CSVGWTGGYEQYF. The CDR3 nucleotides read TGCAGCGTTGGCTGGACAGGAGGCTACGAGCAGTACTTC.

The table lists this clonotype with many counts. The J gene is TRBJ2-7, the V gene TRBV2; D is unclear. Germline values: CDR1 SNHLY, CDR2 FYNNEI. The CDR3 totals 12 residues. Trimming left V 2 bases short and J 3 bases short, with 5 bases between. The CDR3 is CASSEQDYEQYF. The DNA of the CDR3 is TGTGCCAGCAGTGAACAGGACTACGAGCAGTACTTC. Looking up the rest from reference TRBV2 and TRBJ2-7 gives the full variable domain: EPEVTQTPSHQVTQMGQEVILRCVPISNHLYFYWYRQILGQKVEFLVSFYNNEISEKSEIFDDQFSVERPDGSNFTLKIRSTKLEDSAMYFCASSEQDYEQYFGPGTRLTVT.

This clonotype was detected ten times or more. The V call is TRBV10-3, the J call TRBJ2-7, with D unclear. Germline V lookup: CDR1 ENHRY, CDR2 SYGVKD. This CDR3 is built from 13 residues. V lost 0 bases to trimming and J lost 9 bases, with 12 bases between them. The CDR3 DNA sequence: TGTGCCATCAGTGAGTCGTTCGGGCAGGTGCAGTACTTC. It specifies CAISESFGQVQYF.

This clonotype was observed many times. CDR3 in amino acids: CASSAEARGGQGEAFF. In DNA form, the CDR3 reads TGTGCCAGCAGCGCCGAGGCCCGGGGAGGGCAGGGTGAAGCTTTCTTT. The chain has TRBV9 and TRBJ1-1, with a tentative D call TRBD1 (5 bases). Germline lookup yields CDR1 SGDLS and CDR2 YYNGEE. With 3 bases removed from V and 7 bases from J, the gap between germline ends came to 22 bases. This CDR3 is 16 amino acids long. Combining the CDR3 with reference TRBV9 and TRBJ1-1 gives the whole variable domain DSGVTQTPKHLITATGQRVTLRCSPRSGDLSVYWYQQSLDQGLQFLIQYYNGEERAKGNILERFSAQQFPDLHSELNLSSLELGDSALYFCASSAEARGGQGEAFFGQGTRLTVV.

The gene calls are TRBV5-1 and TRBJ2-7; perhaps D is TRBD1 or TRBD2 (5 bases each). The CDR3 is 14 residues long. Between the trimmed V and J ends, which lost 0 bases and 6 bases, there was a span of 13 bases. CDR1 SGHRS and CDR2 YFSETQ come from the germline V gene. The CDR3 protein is CASSLGDERSEQYF. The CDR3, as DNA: TGCGCCAGCAGCTTGGGGGACGAGAGATCCGAGCAGTACTTC.

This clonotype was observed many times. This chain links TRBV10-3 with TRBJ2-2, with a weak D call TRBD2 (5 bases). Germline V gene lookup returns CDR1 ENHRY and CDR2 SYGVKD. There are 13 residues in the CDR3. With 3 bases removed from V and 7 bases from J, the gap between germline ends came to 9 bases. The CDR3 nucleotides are TGTGCCATCAGTGAAGTACGGGACGGGGAGCTGTTTTTT. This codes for CAISEVRDGELFF.

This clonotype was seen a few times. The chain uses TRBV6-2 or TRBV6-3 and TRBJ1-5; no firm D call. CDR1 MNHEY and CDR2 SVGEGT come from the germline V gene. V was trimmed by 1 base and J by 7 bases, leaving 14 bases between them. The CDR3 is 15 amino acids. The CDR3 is CASSYFSGSGQPQHF. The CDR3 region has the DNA TGTGCCAGCAGTTACTTTTCCGGGTCGGGACAGCCCCAGCATTTT.

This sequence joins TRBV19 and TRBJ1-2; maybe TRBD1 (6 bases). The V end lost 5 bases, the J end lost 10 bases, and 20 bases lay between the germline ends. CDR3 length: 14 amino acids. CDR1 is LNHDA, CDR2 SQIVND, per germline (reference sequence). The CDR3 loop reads CASSPPSWRGNYTF. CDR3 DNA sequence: TGTGCCAGTAGTCCCCCCTCATGGAGGGGGAACTACACCTTC.

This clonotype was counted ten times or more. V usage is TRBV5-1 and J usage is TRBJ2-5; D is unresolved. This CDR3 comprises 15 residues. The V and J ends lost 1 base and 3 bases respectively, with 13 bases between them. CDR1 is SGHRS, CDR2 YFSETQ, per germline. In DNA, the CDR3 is TGCGCCAGCAGCTTGTTCAGTGCCAAAGAAGAGACCCAGTACTTC. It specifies CASSLFSAKEETQYF. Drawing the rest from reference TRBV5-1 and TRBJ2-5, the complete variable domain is KAGVTQTPRYLIKTRGQQVTLSCSPISGHRSVSWYQQTPGQGLQFLFEYFSETQRNKGNFPGRFSGRQFSNSRSEMNVSTLELGDSALYLCASSLFSAKEETQYFGPGTRLLVL.

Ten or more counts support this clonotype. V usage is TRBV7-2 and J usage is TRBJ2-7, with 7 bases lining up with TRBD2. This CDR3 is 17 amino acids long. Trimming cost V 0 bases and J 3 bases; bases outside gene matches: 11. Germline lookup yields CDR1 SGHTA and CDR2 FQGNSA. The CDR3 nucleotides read TGTGCCAGCAGCTTAGCGGGGGGGTTGACGGAGTACTACGAGCAGTACTTC. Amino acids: CASSLAGGLTEYYEQYF. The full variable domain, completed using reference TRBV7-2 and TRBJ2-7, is GAGVSQSPSNKVTEKGKDVELRCDPISGHTALYWYRQSLGQGLEFLIYFQGNSAPDKSGLPSDRFSAERTGGSVSTLTIQRTQQEDSAVYLCASSLAGGLTEYYEQYFGPGTRLTVT.

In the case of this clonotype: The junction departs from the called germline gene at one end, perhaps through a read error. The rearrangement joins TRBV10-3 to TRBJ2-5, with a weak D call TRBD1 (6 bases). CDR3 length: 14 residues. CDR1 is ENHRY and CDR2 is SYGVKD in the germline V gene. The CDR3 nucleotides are TGTGCCAGCAGTTACTCACAGGGTTTGGGGATCCAGTACTTC. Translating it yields CASSYSQGLGIQYF.

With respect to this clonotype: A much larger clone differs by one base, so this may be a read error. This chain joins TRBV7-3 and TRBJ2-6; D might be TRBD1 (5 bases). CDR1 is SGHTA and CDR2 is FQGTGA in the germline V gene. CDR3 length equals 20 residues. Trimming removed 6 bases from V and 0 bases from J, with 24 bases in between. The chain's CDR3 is CASSHGMQDNSPSGANVLTF. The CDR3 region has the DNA TGTGCCAGCAGTCATGGTATGCAGGACAATTCCCCCTCTGGGGCCAACGTCCTGACTTTC.

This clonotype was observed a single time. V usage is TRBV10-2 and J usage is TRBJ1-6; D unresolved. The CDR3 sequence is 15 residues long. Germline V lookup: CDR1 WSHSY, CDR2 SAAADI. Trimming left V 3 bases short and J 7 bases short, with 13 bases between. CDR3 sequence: CASSDFAVTNSPLHF. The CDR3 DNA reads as TGCGCCAGCAGTGATTTCGCAGTTACCAATTCACCCCTCCACTTT.

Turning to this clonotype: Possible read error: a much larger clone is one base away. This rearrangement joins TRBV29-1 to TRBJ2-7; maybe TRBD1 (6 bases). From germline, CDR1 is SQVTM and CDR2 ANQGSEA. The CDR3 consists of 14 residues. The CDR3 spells CSVGVTGTSYGQYF. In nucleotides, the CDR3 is TGCAGCGTTGGGGTGACAGGAACCTCCTACGGGCAGTACTTC.

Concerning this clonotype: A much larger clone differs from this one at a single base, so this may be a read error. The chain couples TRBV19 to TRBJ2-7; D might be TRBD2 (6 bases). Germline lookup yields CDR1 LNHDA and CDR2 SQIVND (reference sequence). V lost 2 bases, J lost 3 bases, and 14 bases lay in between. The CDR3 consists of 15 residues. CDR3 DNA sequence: TGTGCCAGTAGTATACAGGGACGGGGGATCTACGAGCAGTACTTC. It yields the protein CASSIQGRGIYEQYF.

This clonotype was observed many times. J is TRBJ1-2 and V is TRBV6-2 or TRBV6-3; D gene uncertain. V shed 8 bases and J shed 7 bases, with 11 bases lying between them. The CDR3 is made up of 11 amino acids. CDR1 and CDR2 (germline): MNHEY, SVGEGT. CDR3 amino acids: CASGHGGGYTF. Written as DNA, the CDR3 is TGTGCCAGCGGTCATGGTGGTGGCTACACCTTC.

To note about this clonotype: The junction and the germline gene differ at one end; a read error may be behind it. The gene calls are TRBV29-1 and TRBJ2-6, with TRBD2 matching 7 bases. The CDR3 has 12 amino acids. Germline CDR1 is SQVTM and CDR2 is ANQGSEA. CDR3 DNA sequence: TGCAGCGTTGTATCGGGGGGCAACGTCCTGACTTTC. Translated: CSVVSGGNVLTF.

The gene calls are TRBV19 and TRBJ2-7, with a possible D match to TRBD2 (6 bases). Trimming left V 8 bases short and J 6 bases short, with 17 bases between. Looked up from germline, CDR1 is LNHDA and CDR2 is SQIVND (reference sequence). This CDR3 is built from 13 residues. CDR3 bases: TGTGCCAGTGGTCTGGGGGGAGCGGCCGAGCAGTACTTC. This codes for CASGLGGAAEQYF.